This passage covers 31 T cell receptor beta chains from one sample sequenced in a study of cytomegalovirus exposure and HLA in healthy donors. 60 Vbeta and 13 Jbeta primers were used in PCR. Assay used: immunoSEQ multiplex PCR; TCRdb lists only in-frame clones, some missing. Found here are approximately 140,000 clones, under 75% of them singletons; the top ten hold approximately 6.5%. Sequencing was done on a sample of PBMCs. The receptors were gathered from a woman aged 60-75 years in good health and CMV-seropositive.

This chain joins TRBV9 and TRBJ2-1; no clear D gene. V lost 0 bases and J lost 9, with 7 bases in between. There are 12 residues in the CDR3. Germline CDR1 is SGDLS and CDR2 is YYNGEE. CDR3 sequence: CASSVDLSEQFF. CDR3 bases: TGTGCCAGCAGCGTAGATCTGAGTGAGCAGTTCTTC.

A note on this clone: One junction end does not reproduce the germline sequence, and a read error may be involved. The chain has TRBV7-7 and TRBJ2-2; 9 nucleotides line up with TRBD2. From germline, CDR1 is SSHAT and CDR2 FNYEAQ (reference sequence). CDR3 length: 15 residues. In DNA form, the CDR3 reads TGTGCTAGCAGCTTAGGACTAGCGTCCGCCGGGGAGCTGTTTTTT. It yields the protein CASSLGLASAGELFF.

J is TRBJ1-1 and V is TRBV4-2; 7 bases line up with TRBD1. The germline gives CDR1 LGHNA, CDR2 YNFKEQ. The CDR3 length is 15 residues. With 4 bases clipped from V and 0 bases from J, the junction kept 5 bases outside the gene matches. CDR3 DNA: TGTGCCAGCAGCCTAAACAGGGGACTGAACACTGAAGCTTTCTTT. This sequence encodes CASSLNRGLNTEAFF.

This sequence joins TRBV28 and TRBJ1-1; the match to TRBD1 covers 7 bases. Germline trimming cut 2 bases from V and 8 bases from J; bases unmatched to any gene: 5. Germline CDR1 reads MDHEN; CDR2 reads SYDVKM. CDR3 length: 13 amino acids. Here the CDR3 DNA reads TGTGCCAGCAGTTTACGACAGGGATGGGAAGCTTTCTTT. Its translation is CASSLRQGWEAFF. The whole variable domain, filled in from reference TRBV28 and TRBJ1-1, reads DVKVTQSSRYLVKRTGEKVFLECVQDMDHENMFWYRQDPGLGLRLIYFSYDVKMKEKGDIPEGYSVSREKKERFSLILESASTNQTSMYLCASSLRQGWEAFFGQGTRLTVV.

This chain joins TRBV2 and TRBJ2-3, with 10 bases lining up with TRBD2. V gave up 6 bases and J gave up 1 base; unmatched junction bases: 1. Germline V gene lookup returns CDR1 SNHLY and CDR2 FYNNEI. The CDR3 consists of 14 residues. The CDR3 spells CASRGTSGTDTQYF. The CDR3 coding sequence is TGTGCCAGCAGGGGGACTAGCGGCACAGATACGCAGTATTTT.

This chain uses TRBV5-1 with TRBJ2-3, with 9 positions matching TRBD2. Germline trimming cut 2 bases from V and 8 bases from J; bases unmatched to any gene: 18. CDR1 is SGHRS, CDR2 YFSETQ, per germline. The CDR3 contains 18 residues. CDR3 nucleotides: TGCGCCAGCAGCTTTAGGGCCCTTAGCGGGAGCGCCCGTCGTACGCAGTATTTT. This translates into CASSFRALSGSARRTQYF.

This clone was observed once. The gene calls are TRBV11-2 and TRBJ2-7, with D tentatively TRBD2 (6 bases). CDR1 and CDR2 from the germline V gene are SGHAT and FQNNGV. Deletions cut 0 bases from V and 3 bases from J, with 12 bases between. The length of the CDR3 is 15 residues. CDR3 sequence: CASSLDGREVYEQYF. In DNA, the CDR3 is TGTGCCAGCAGCTTAGACGGTAGGGAGGTCTACGAGCAGTACTTC.

The chain has TRBV18 and TRBJ1-3; possibly TRBD1 for D (6 bases). V gave up 5 bases and J gave up 2 bases, with 16 bases separating them. This CDR3 is built from 16 residues. CDR1 is KGHSH, CDR2 LQKENI, per germline. CDR3: CASSSLQGTAGNTIYF. In DNA, the CDR3 is TGTGCCAGCTCATCACTACAGGGTACCGCTGGAAACACCATATATTTT.

The V and J genes are TRBV5-1 and TRBJ2-1; D is possibly TRBD2 (6 bases). In germline, CDR1 is SGHRS, CDR2 YFSETQ. This CDR3 has 14 amino acids. The germline V and J ends were trimmed by 0 bases and 8 bases, with 12 bases remaining between them. The DNA of the CDR3 is TGCGCCAGCAGCTTGGGACTAGGCTGGGATGAGCAGTTCTTC. It is translated as CASSLGLGWDEQFF.

This clone occurred once. The chain has TRBV11-3 and TRBJ2-1, with 8 bases fitting TRBD2. After removal of 3 bases from V and 10 bases from J, the junction contained 2 bases not matched to a gene. From germline, CDR1 is SGHNT and CDR2 YENEEA. The CDR3 is made up of 12 amino acids. Here the CDR3 DNA reads TGTGCCAGCAGCTTCACTAGCGGAGAGCAGTTCTTC. Amino acids: CASSFTSGEQFF.

This clone occurred a few times. The V gene is TRBV4-1, the J gene TRBJ2-1; 7 bases are a match to TRBD1. The germline CDR1 and CDR2 sequences are MGHRA and YSYEKL. V shed 4 bases and J 6 bases; nucleotides not matched to a gene: 0. This CDR3 contains 12 residues. The CDR3 coding sequence is TGCGCCAGCAGCCCAGGGGGCAATGAGCAGTTCTTC. Protein product: CASSPGGNEQFF.

The J gene is TRBJ1-2, the V gene TRBV19, with TRBD1 identical over 8 bases. Germline CDR1 is LNHDA and CDR2 is SQIVND (reference sequence). The trim removed 1 base at V and 5 bases at J, leaving 9 bases unmatched. The CDR3 covers 16 residues. CDR3 sequence reads: CASSIASAGGEYGYTF. The CDR3 DNA reads as TGTGCCAGTAGTATAGCTTCGGCAGGGGGCGAGTATGGCTACACCTTC.

This sequence joins TRBV5-1 and TRBJ2-2; TRBD1 aligns across 7 bases. CDR1 is SGHRS and CDR2 is YFSETQ in the germline V gene. The CDR3 is 15 amino acids. V shed 3 bases, J shed 1 base, and the junction held 3 bases outside the gene matches. The CDR3 region has the DNA TGCGCCAGCAGCTACCGGGACAGGAACACCGGGGAGCTGTTTTTT. Translating it yields CASSYRDRNTGELFF.

The rearrangement uses TRBV18 and TRBJ1-3, with 9 bases lining up with TRBD1. V lost 4 bases, J lost 2 bases, and 6 bases stayed unmatched. Germline V gene lookup returns CDR1 KGHSH and CDR2 LQKENI. This CDR3 contains 16 residues. CDR3: CASSLGQGAAGNTIYF. DNA for the CDR3: TGTGCCAGCTCACTGGGACAGGGTGCTGCTGGAAACACCATATATTTT.

This chain links TRBV10-1 with TRBJ2-1; maybe TRBD1 (6 bases). Trimming removed 0 bases from V and 9 bases from J, with 15 bases in between. The CDR3 is 15 residues long. Germline CDR1 is WNHNN and CDR2 is SYGVQD (reference sequence). The CDR3 loop reads CASSESTGLEVEQFF. The CDR3 coding sequence is TGCGCCAGCAGTGAGTCGACAGGCCTTGAGGTTGAGCAGTTCTTC.

The chain employs TRBV12-5 and TRBJ2-1; 7 bases map to TRBD1. Germline V gene sequence: CDR1 LGHNT, CDR2 FRNRAP. V dropped 1 base and J dropped 10; count of bases not matched to a gene: 4. The CDR3 runs to 13 residues. The CDR3 DNA sequence: TGTGCTAGTGGTTTGGGAAAGGACAGGGAGCAGTTCTTC. It encodes CASGLGKDREQFF.

This clone was seen only a few times. This may come from a read error, since a much larger clone is one base off. The chain couples TRBV30 to TRBJ2-3, with a tentative D call TRBD2 (6 bases). The assigned J gene may be wrong: the sequence end matches TRBJ2-5 better. The germline V gene encodes CDR1 GTSNPN and CDR2 SVGIG (reference sequence). This CDR3 has 15 residues. The CDR3 reads CAWSSFRGFAETQYF. The CDR3, as DNA: TGTGCCTGGAGTTCTTTTCGGGGGTTCGCAGAGACCCAGTACTTC.

V usage is TRBV6-1 and J usage is TRBJ1-2; D is possibly TRBD1 (6 bases). V lost 6 bases, J lost 7 bases, and 21 bases lay in between. CDR3 length: 15 residues. Germline lookup yields CDR1 MNHNS and CDR2 SASEGT. Here the CDR3 DNA reads TGTGCCAGCAGCGAGCTCGAAGGGGGTCTCGGTGGCTACACCTTC. It codes for CASSELEGGLGGYTF.

This chain uses TRBV6-5 with TRBJ2-5; 9 bases agree with TRBD1. The J call may be incorrect, as the DNA end agrees better with TRBJ2-7. Germline CDR1 is MNHEY and CDR2 is SVGAGI. This CDR3 region has 15 residues. CDR3 loop: CASSYSRQGDYEQYF. The CDR3 DNA reads as TGTGCCAGCAGTTACTCTCGACAGGGGGACTACGAGCAGTACTTC.

The chain has TRBV5-4 and TRBJ2-3, with TRBD1 as a possible D gene (5 bases). The CDR3 extends over 15 amino acids. Per germline, CDR1 SGHNT and CDR2 YYREEE (reference sequence). V was cut by 3 bases and J by 0 bases, with 11 bases left in between. CDR3 DNA: TGTGCCAGCAGCTCCATGACAGCTAGCACAGATACGCAGTATTTT. Its protein is CASSSMTASTDTQYF.

The rearrangement uses TRBV9 and TRBJ2-1; tentatively, D is TRBD1 (7 bases). V lost 1 base and J 10 bases, leaving 9 bases between the germline ends. CDR3 length: 12 residues. CDR1 is SGDLS and CDR2 is YYNGEE in the germline V gene. The CDR3 coding sequence is TGTGCCAGCAGCGTACAGGGGGGCGAGCAGTTCTTC. Amino acid sequence: CASSVQGGEQFF.

The genes are TRBV7-2 and TRBJ2-7; D uncertain. Trimming took 0 bases from V and 0 from J, leaving 6 bases between them. Looked up from germline, CDR1 is SGHTA and CDR2 is FQGNSA. The CDR3 spans 14 residues. The CDR3 loop is CASSLASSSYEQYF. Written as DNA, the CDR3 is TGTGCCAGCAGCTTAGCCTCGAGCTCCTACGAGCAGTACTTC.

This clone occurred once. This chain uses TRBV9 with TRBJ2-7; 7 nucleotides align to TRBD2. The CDR3 totals 15 residues. With 0 bases clipped from V and 7 bases from J, the junction kept 10 bases outside the gene matches. The germline V gene has CDR1 SGDLS and CDR2 YYNGEE. The CDR3 DNA sequence: TGTGCCAGCAGCGTAGAGGTGGGAGGGGCCCAGGAGCAGTACTTC. Translating gives CASSVEVGGAQEQYF.

This clone was detected only a few times. The rearrangement uses TRBV2 and TRBJ1-5; D call uncertain. This CDR3 region has 13 residues. Germline V gene lookup returns CDR1 SNHLY and CDR2 FYNNEI. Trimming cost V 1 base and J 6 bases, with 7 bases left between them. In DNA, the CDR3 is TGTGCCAGCAGTGAAGAGGAGCGTCAGCCCCAGCATTTT. Translation gives CASSEEERQPQHF.

Only a few counts were recorded for this clone. V and J are TRBV28 and TRBJ2-6; D is perhaps TRBD2 (5 bases). Trimming stripped 0 bases from V and 4 bases from J, with 7 bases between. CDR3 size: 15 residues. CDR1 is MDHEN and CDR2 is SYDVKM in the germline V gene. The DNA for the CDR3 is TGTGCCAGCAGTTTATGGGGGAGAGGGGCCAACGTCCTGACTTTC. It encodes CASSLWGRGANVLTF.

J is TRBJ2-7 and V is TRBV30, with 14 bases lining up with TRBD2. The CDR3 runs to 19 residues. Germline V gene sequence: CDR1 GTSNPN, CDR2 SVGIG (reference sequence). With V trimmed by 6 bases and J by 3 bases, 19 bases remained unmatched. CDR3 coding DNA: TGTGCCTGCACCGAAAGAGGGACTAGCGGGAGATGGGGGATCTACGAGCAGTACTTC. This gives the protein CACTERGTSGRWGIYEQYF. Full variable domain (missing parts from reference TRBV30 and TRBJ2-7): SQTIHQWPATLVQPVGSPLSLECTVEGTSNPNLYWYRQAAGRGLQLLFYSVGIGQISSEVPQNLSASRPQDRQFILSSKKLLLSDSGFYLCACTERGTSGRWGIYEQYFGPGTRLTVT.

This clone was observed a few times. V gene TRBV28 combines with J gene TRBJ1-2; TRBD1 agrees at 9 bases. The junction had 9 bases not matched to a gene; V was cut back by 6 bases and J by 4 bases. The CDR3 runs 15 residues. From germline, CDR1 is MDHEN and CDR2 SYDVKM. The CDR3 nucleotides read TGTGCCAGCAGGCGACAGGGGGGTATGGGCTATGGCTACACCTTC. It is translated as CASRRQGGMGYGYTF.

The chain recombines TRBV7-8 with TRBJ2-1; tentative D call: TRBD2 (5 bases). Trimming shortened V by 5 bases and J by 5 bases, and 19 bases separated the two germline ends. The CDR3 is 16 amino acids. Germline V gene data show CDR1 as SGHVS and CDR2 as FQNEAQ. CDR3 nucleotide sequence: TGTGCCAGCAGCCCTTGGAGCAGCGGAGTGAACAATGAGCAGTTCTTC. This codes for CASSPWSSGVNNEQFF.

The genes are TRBV2 and TRBJ2-1; 7 nucleotides match TRBD2. V gave up 4 bases and J gave up 4 bases; unmatched junction bases: 4. The CDR3 is 14 amino acids. The germline V gene encodes CDR1 SNHLY and CDR2 FYNNEI. The CDR3 reads CASSAQRDYNEQFF. In DNA, the CDR3 is TGTGCCAGCAGTGCCCAGCGGGATTACAATGAGCAGTTCTTC.

This sequence joins TRBV7-3 and TRBJ2-3; D is perhaps TRBD2 (5 bases). The CDR3 runs to 14 residues. CDR1 and CDR2 from the germline V gene are SGHTA and FQGTGA. V lost 5 bases to trimming and J lost 2 bases, with 11 bases between them. Here the CDR3 reads CASSRGSLTDTQYF. The CDR3 DNA sequence: TGTGCCAGCAGCAGAGGGAGCCTCACAGATACGCAGTATTTT.

The genes are TRBV7-2 and TRBJ2-5; 12 bases are shared with TRBD2. TRBJ2-7 matches the DNA end more closely, so the J call is doubtful. Germline-derived CDR1 and CDR2 are SGHTA and FQGNSA. The CDR3 runs to 16 residues. CDR3 amino acids: CASSPGLAGNSYEQYF. The DNA of the CDR3 is TGTGCCAGCAGCCCCGGACTAGCGGGAAACTCCTACGAGCAGTACTTC.